Below, 16 T cell receptor beta chains from the same sample are listed, as sequenced in a study of T cells after yellow fever vaccination. TCRdb re-derived calls from the 5' RACE reads in MiXCR, one entry per CDR3 protein. The table lists approximately 120,000 distinct CDR3 sequences, roughly 6.7% of them singletons, with roughly 2.5% in the top ten. The sample in question was CD4+ T cells sorted from PBMCs, obtained less than 11 days after the first yellow fever vaccination. All receptors come from a man aged 18-30 years who received the YFV17D yellow fever vaccine.

This clonotype appeared a few times. This chain connects TRBV25-1 to TRBJ2-2, with D possibly being TRBD2 (5 bases). The ends were cut back, 5 bases at V and 7 bases at J, with 14 bases in the middle. CDR3 length: 14 amino acids. Germline CDR1 is MGHDK and CDR2 is SYGVNS. The CDR3 loop is CASSPIPRDGELFF. The CDR3 DNA follows: TGTGCCAGCAGTCCCATACCGAGGGACGGGGAGCTGTTTTTT.

This clonotype has a handful of counts. The genes are TRBV24-1 and TRBJ1-2; D not certain. CDR1 is KGHDR and CDR2 is SFDVKD in the germline V gene. The CDR3 has 15 amino acids. V lost 2 bases to trimming and J lost 2 bases, with 11 bases between them. The CDR3 nucleotides are TGTGCCACCAGTGATTCCCCACCCCGCAACTATGGCTACACCTTC. It codes for CATSDSPPRNYGYTF.

The sample holds many counts of this clonotype. The chain recombines TRBV5-1 with TRBJ1-4, with D maybe TRBD1 (5 bases). Trimming shortened V by 2 bases and J by 8 bases, and 16 bases separated the two germline ends. This CDR3 has 15 amino acids. CDR1 and CDR2 (germline): SGHRS, YFSETQ. The CDR3 is CASSFGGRTGEKLFF. CDR3 DNA: TGCGCCAGCAGCTTCGGGGGTAGGACTGGCGAAAAACTGTTTTTT.

This clonotype was counted at least ten times. The V and J genes are TRBV3-1 and TRBJ2-1, with 7 bases aligning to TRBD2. J lost 3 bases, V lost 0 bases, and 5 bases had no gene match. The CDR3 has 16 amino acids. Germline V gene lookup returns CDR1 LGHDT and CDR2 YNNKEL (reference sequence). CDR3 sequence (DNA): TGTGCCAGCAGCCAAGATCCGGGGGACTACTACAATGAGCAGTTCTTC. Translating gives CASSQDPGDYYNEQFF.

The chain carries TRBV6-1 and TRBJ1-1; D call uncertain. Trimming shortened V by 6 bases and J by 3 bases, and 11 bases separated the two germline ends. This CDR3 comprises 13 residues. Germline CDR1 MNHNS, CDR2 SASEGT. The chain's CDR3 is CASSTGRDTEAFF. CDR3 DNA sequence: TGTGCCAGCAGCACCGGGAGGGACACTGAAGCTTTCTTT.

On this clonotype itself: A much bigger clone sits one base away, suggesting this may be a read error. The chain employs TRBV5-1 and TRBJ2-5; possible D gene TRBD2, 6 bases. CDR1 and CDR2 from the germline V gene are SGHRS and YFSETQ. Trimming left V 2 bases short and J 2 bases short, with 13 bases between. This CDR3 is 15 amino acids long. CDR3 DNA: TGCGCCAGCAGCTTTCTGGGGGAGGAACAAGAGACCCAGTACTTC. Translating gives CASSFLGEEQETQYF. Combining the CDR3 with reference TRBV5-1 and TRBJ2-5 gives the whole variable domain KAGVTQTPRYLIKTRGQQVTLSCSPISGHRSVSWYQQTPGQGLQFLFEYFSETQRNKGNFPGRFSGRQFSNSRSEMNVSTLELGDSALYLCASSFLGEEQETQYFGPGTRLLVL.

This clonotype was found many times. The V call is TRBV18, the J call TRBJ2-1; TRBD2 matches at 8 bases. The length of the CDR3 is 16 residues. Looked up from germline, CDR1 is KGHSH and CDR2 is LQKENI. V lost 6 bases and J lost 0; bases outside the gene matches: 7. In DNA form, the CDR3 reads TGTGCCAGCTCCCCGCCGGGACTAGGCTCCTACAATGAGCAGTTCTTC. It is translated as CASSPPGLGSYNEQFF.

Many counts were recorded for this clonotype. This chain uses TRBV20-1 with TRBJ2-5, with D maybe TRBD1 (6 bases). CDR3 length: 10 amino acids. Germline CDR1 is DFQATT and CDR2 is SNEGSKA (reference sequence). The V and J ends lost 7 bases and 5 bases respectively, with 8 bases between them. The CDR3 protein is CSGGRETQYF. CDR3 DNA sequence: TGCAGTGGGGGGCGGGAGACCCAGTACTTC.

A remark on this clonotype: This may be a read error, as it is one base from a much larger clone. The J gene is TRBJ1-2, the V gene TRBV2; the D gene is possibly TRBD1 (5 bases). This CDR3 is 13 amino acids long. Trimming removed 4 bases at V and 8 bases at J, with 14 bases between. The germline V gene encodes CDR1 SNHLY and CDR2 FYNNEI. CDR3 sequence reads: CASSVRREGGYTF. The CDR3 DNA reads as TGTGCCAGCAGTGTCCGCAGGGAGGGCGGCTACACCTTC.

This clonotype was counted ten times or more. CDR3 nucleotide sequence: TGCAGCGTTGCCTTCAGGGGGACTGAAGCTTTCTTT. Its protein is CSVAFRGTEAFF. The chain employs TRBV29-1 and TRBJ1-1, with TRBD1 matching 7 bases. After removal of 4 bases from V and 5 bases from J, the junction contained 4 bases not matched to a gene. Germline lookup yields CDR1 SQVTM and CDR2 ANQGSEA. This CDR3 is 12 amino acids long.

This clonotype was observed a handful of times. The chain employs TRBV7-2 and TRBJ2-7; TRBD2 is a possible D gene (5 bases). Germline V gene lookup returns CDR1 SGHTA and CDR2 FQGNSA. V was trimmed by 5 bases and J by 0 bases, leaving 17 bases between them. This CDR3 is 16 amino acids long. This chain's CDR3 is CASSLLGLGVSYEQYF. The CDR3 nucleotides are TGTGCCAGCAGCCTCCTAGGACTTGGGGTCTCCTACGAGCAGTACTTC.

In its sample, this clonotype was seen many times. The chain joins TRBV19 to TRBJ2-3, with 10 nucleotides matching TRBD1. Per the germline V gene, CDR1 is LNHDA and CDR2 is SQIVND (reference sequence). The CDR3 runs 15 residues. Trimming took 6 bases from V and 4 from J; bases not matched to a gene: 7. The CDR3 region is CASRAGQGVADTQYF. The CDR3 bases are TGTGCCAGTAGGGCCGGACAGGGGGTCGCAGATACGCAGTATTTT.

This clonotype was seen ten or more times. The V call is TRBV12-3 or TRBV12-4, the J call TRBJ2-5, with D perhaps being TRBD1 or TRBD2 (6 bases each). This CDR3 has 14 amino acids. Trimming pared 0 bases from V and 6 bases from J, leaving 11 bases between. CDR3 region: CASSLAGAGKTQYF. DNA of the CDR3: TGTGCCAGCAGTTTAGCGGGGGCGGGGAAGACCCAGTACTTC.

This chain joins TRBV24-1 and TRBJ2-5; TRBD1 or TRBD2 may be the D gene (5 bases each). This CDR3 comprises 14 residues. Germline V gene lookup returns CDR1 KGHDR and CDR2 SFDVKD. Trimming left V 4 bases short and J 5 bases short, with 13 bases between. The CDR3 loop is CATSEPGRDETQYF. CDR3 sequence (DNA): TGTGCCACCAGTGAACCGGGCCGGGACGAGACCCAGTACTTC.

This clonotype was found many times. The V and J genes are TRBV7-9 and TRBJ2-1; D not resolved. V was pared by 4 bases and J by 2 bases, with 3 bases between. Germline V lookup: CDR1 SEHNR, CDR2 FQNEAQ (reference sequence). This CDR3 spans 12 amino acids. In DNA, the CDR3 is TGTGCCAGCAGCTATACCTACAATGAGCAGTTCTTC. Translation gives CASSYTYNEQFF.

This clonotype was found many times. DNA of the CDR3: TGTGCCACCAACGGACAGGGGGCTTATGAGCAGTTCTTC. As protein: CATNGQGAYEQFF. The chain recombines TRBV24-1 with TRBJ2-1; 11 bases map to TRBD1. Germline CDR1 KGHDR, CDR2 SFDVKD. The V gene end was trimmed by 8 bases and the J gene end by 8 bases; junction bases not matched to a gene: 4. The CDR3 runs 13 residues.